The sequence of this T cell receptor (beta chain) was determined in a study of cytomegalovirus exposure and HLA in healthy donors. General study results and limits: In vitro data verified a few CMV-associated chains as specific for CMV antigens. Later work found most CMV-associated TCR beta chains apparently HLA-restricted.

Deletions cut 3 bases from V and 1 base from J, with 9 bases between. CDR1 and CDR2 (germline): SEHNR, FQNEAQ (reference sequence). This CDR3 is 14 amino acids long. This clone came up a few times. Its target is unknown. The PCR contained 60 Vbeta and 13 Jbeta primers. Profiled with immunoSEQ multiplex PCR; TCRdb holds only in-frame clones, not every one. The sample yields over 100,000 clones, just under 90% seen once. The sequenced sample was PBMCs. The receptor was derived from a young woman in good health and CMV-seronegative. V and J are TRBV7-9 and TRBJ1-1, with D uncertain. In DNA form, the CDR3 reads TGTGCCAGCAGCTTTTTCCCAAAGAACACTGAAGCTTTCTTT. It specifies CASSFFPKNTEAFF.